The text below deals with one TCR delta chain. A much larger clone lies a single base off, so this may be a read error. The data derive from a study of gamma-delta chains in newborns, infants, children. For the study at large: Innate gammadelta T cells reportedly expand polyclonally right after birth, driven by microbial exposure, per the title.

TCRdb reanalyzed the reads using CATT. The sample shows over 5,500 delta-chain clones, over 9% of them seen only once. Germline-derived CDR1 and CDR2 are GEAIGNYY and EKD. The CDR3 length is 19 residues. The chain is built from TRDV2 and TRDJ3; TRDD3 agrees at 7 bases. Input material: blood. This TCR was sampled from a child who was a newborn, infant or young child, either healthy, febrile or measles-vaccinated (not recorded which). As DNA, the CDR3 is TGTGCCTGTGACACCGCTCATGGGGGACTCTCCTGGGGCACCCGACAGATGTTTTTC. It translates to CACDTAHGGLSWGTRQMFF.